Sequencing of this T cell receptor beta chain was carried out in a study of T cell repertoires in cytomegalovirus infection. Study-wide context: CMV infection and matching HLA type were both indicated by public TCR beta signatures.

This clonotype has a handful of counts. The V end was cut by 8 bases, the J end by 3 bases, with 14 bases between. This CDR3 region has 14 residues. Germline CDR1 SEHNR, CDR2 FQNEAQ (reference sequence). One entry per CDR3 protein results from TCRdb running MiXCR on the reads. The table shows around 240,000 distinct CDR3 sequences, with approximately 22% occurring only once. This receptor was obtained from a human donor in good health (CMV status not recorded). Some clones in this sample may be carry-over from other donors' samples. Specimen: CD8+ T cells from PBMCs. The chain is built from TRBV7-9 and TRBJ1-5; D may be TRBD1 (5 bases). The CDR3: CASGGGAFNQPQHF. The CDR3 DNA is TGTGCCAGCGGTGGAGGGGCGTTCAATCAGCCCCAGCATTTT.